The rows below give T cell receptor beta chains drawn from one sample of a study of blood T cell repertoires in COVID-19. The table came from immunoSEQ multiplex PCR; TCRdb's copy has only in-frame clones and leaves some out. The sample contains 200,000 to 250,000 clones, 75% to 90% of which appear only once. The sequenced material came from PBMCs or T cells enriched from blood (not recorded which). The receptors stem from a woman younger than 35 in a cohort exposed to, infected with or recovered from COVID-19 (not recorded which). CDR3s include the opening cysteine and the closing phenylalanine or tryptophan. The D gene is left open where the match is weak. Clone sizes are given selectively: once, few, many, or a class where the clone is expanded.

J	D	size	V	DNA	CDR3
TRBJ1-2	.	.	TRBV4-1	TGCGCCAGCAGCCAACCAATACAGAGTAACTATGGCTACACCTTC	CASSQPIQSNYGYTF
TRBJ2-5	.	.	TRBV24-1	TGTGCCACCAGCCCTGGGTTTGGAGTCGTAGGTGAGACCCAGTACTTC	CATSPGFGVVGETQYF
TRBJ2-5	.	.	TRBV3-1/TRBV3-2	TGTGCCAGCAGCCAGGACAGAGAAGAGACCCAGTACTTC	CASSQDREETQYF
TRBJ1-2	.	.	TRBV2	TGTGCCAGCAGGGACTGGAACTATGGCTACACCTTC	CASRDWNYGYTF
TRBJ2-4	.	.	TRBV18	TGTGCCAGCTCACCACAGGGGGAGATTCAGTACTTC	CASSPQGEIQYF
TRBJ2-3	TRBD2	.	TRBV27	TGTGCCAGCAGGGATCTAGCGGGGGTTACAGATACGCAGTATTTT	CASRDLAGVTDTQYF
TRBJ1-2	TRBD1	.	TRBV3-1/TRBV3-2	TGTGCCAGCAGCCCCGGGACAGTCCCCTACACCTTC	CASSPGTVPYTF
TRBJ2-1	.	.	TRBV19	TGTGCCAGTAGTATAGTGGCGGCGGGTGGGAATGAGCAGTTCTTC	CASSIVAAGGNEQFF
TRBJ1-2	.	.	TRBV2	TGTGCCAGCCAGACAGACAGTAACTATGGCTACACCTTC	CASQTDSNYGYTF
TRBJ2-5	TRBD2	.	TRBV3-1/TRBV3-2	TGTGCCAGCAGCCAAGACCCCCCGGGGGGACAGACCCAGTACTTC	CASSQDPPGGQTQYF
TRBJ1-4	.	few	TRBV4-1	TGCGCCAGCAGCCGAGGGAGAACTAATGAAAAACTGTTTTTT	CASSRGRTNEKLFF
TRBJ2-1	TRBD2	.	TRBV27	TGTGCCAGCAGCCCTGCGGGGGAACTTTTTTACAATGAGCAGTTCTTC	CASSPAGELFYNEQFF
TRBJ2-3	TRBD2	.	TRBV3-1/TRBV3-2	TGTGCCAGCAGCCAAGAAGTAGCGGGGAACACAGATACGCAGTATTTT	CASSQEVAGNTDTQYF
TRBJ2-4	.	.	TRBV10-1	TGCGCCAGCAGTGAGTCCCAGGCCAAAAACATTCAGTACTTC	CASSESQAKNIQYF
TRBJ1-2	TRBD1	.	TRBV2	TGTGCCACCGAAAAGACAGGGTTATCGAGCTATGGCTACACCTTC	CATEKTGLSSYGYTF
TRBJ2-7	TRBD2	.	TRBV10-3	TGTGCCATCTCGAAGCGGGACTCTTACGAGCAGTACTTC	CAISKRDSYEQYF
TRBJ1-1	TRBD1	.	TRBV7-6	TGTGCCAGCAGCTTACTCAGGGGGGCTGAAGCTTTCTTT	CASSLLRGAEAFF
TRBJ1-5	.	.	TRBV6-5	TGTGCCAGCAGTCGTCAGGGACAGCCCCAGCATTTT	CASSRQGQPQHF
TRBJ2-2	TRBD2	.	TRBV25-1	TGTGCCAGCAGTGAATACGGGACGGGAGGATCCGGGGAGCTGTTTTTT	CASSEYGTGGSGELFF
TRBJ2-1	TRBD1	.	TRBV27	TGTGCCAGCAGTTTCGAGGGACAGGGTTACAATGAGCAGTTCTTC	CASSFEGQGYNEQFF
TRBJ2-1	TRBD1	.	TRBV7-2	TGTGCCAGCAGTTCCGGGACAGTTAATGAGCAGTTCTTC	CASSSGTVNEQFF
TRBJ1-2	TRBD1	.	TRBV7-9	TGTGCCAGCAGCGAGGACAGGGGGCTCTATGGCTACACCTTC	CASSEDRGLYGYTF
TRBJ2-1	.	few	TRBV5-6	TGTGCCAGCAGCTTGGAGGAGGATGAGCAGTTCTTC	CASSLEEDEQFF